The present entry profiles one T cell receptor (beta chain) with its context. Each post-transplant marrow sample came from the posterior iliac crest or another site. TCRdb's copy holds only in-frame clones and misses some; the assay was immunoSEQ multiplex PCR. The table lists some 70,000 clones, around 90% of them singletons. The ends were cut back, 4 bases at V and 1 base at J, with 1 base in the middle. CDR1 and CDR2 (germline): SEHNR, FQNEAQ (reference sequence). CDR3 size: 11 residues. The source of the sample is a study of graft-versus-host responses after intestinal transplantation. Study as a whole: Following induction with anti-thymocyte globulin, all recipients were given tacrolimus and steroids for two to three years.

This TCR came from a human patient who received an intestinal transplant, so some T cells may come from the graft donor. The specimen comprised bone marrow, sampled approximately 100 weeks after intestinal transplantation. V gene TRBV7-9 combines with J gene TRBJ1-1; D gene unclear. The CDR3 DNA reads as TGTGCCAGCAGCTCGAACACTGAAGCTTTCTTT. As protein: CASSSNTEAFF.